This entry features one T cell receptor beta chain sequence. Its antigen is not identified. This record comes from a study of cytomegalovirus exposure and HLA in healthy donors. General study findings and limits: Associated with cytomegalovirus, according to the listing, were about 160 TCR beta chains.

It was with 60 Vbeta and 13 Jbeta primers that the PCR ran. Sequencing used immunoSEQ multiplex PCR; TCRdb keeps in-frame clones, though not all of them. The table shows 110,000 to 150,000 clones, with around 70% occurring only once. The CDR3 extends over 16 amino acids. The germline V gene has CDR1 PRHDT and CDR2 FYEKMQ (reference sequence). The germline V and J ends were trimmed by 5 bases and 2 bases, with 19 bases remaining between them. The J gene is TRBJ2-7, the V gene TRBV13, with a tentative D call TRBD2 (6 bases). Sequenced: PBMCs. The receptor's source is a woman aged 60-70 years in good health and CMV-seropositive. In DNA form, the CDR3 reads TGTGCCAGCAGCCCGAGAGATAGCGGAGCGCCCTACGAGCAGTACTTC. Its protein is CASSPRDSGAPYEQYF.